Listed here is a single T cell receptor (beta chain). V lost 1 base and J 3 bases, leaving 7 bases between the germline ends. CDR1 and CDR2 (germline): MNHEY, SMNVEV (reference sequence). The CDR3 sequence is 14 residues long. The source of the sample is a study of T cells in Graves' hyperthyroidism and ophthalmopathy. Authors of the study amplified TCR beta CDR3 regions from RNA transcripts. Using the HTBI primer set, a first-round RT-PCR was run on the TCR CDR3. TCRdb redid the calling of the multiplex PCR reads with MiXCR, one entry per CDR3 protein. Counted here are approximately 710,000 distinct CDR3 sequences, around 15% occurring once; the ten biggest clones make up about a sixth. Stable Graves' hyperthyroidism meant no ophthalmopathy progression within 18 months. Using 10 ml of fresh peripheral blood, PBMCs were prepared.

This TCR derives from a man aged 50 to 60 with Graves' hyperthyroidism. This chain connects TRBV27 to TRBJ1-5; unclear D gene. Sequencing input: blood. In DNA form, the CDR3 reads TGTGCCAGCAGTTTATTAGGAATCAATCAGCCCCAGCATTTT. Translating gives CASSLLGINQPQHF.